Presented here are 6 T cell receptor beta chains from one specimen sequenced in a study of blood T cells in healthy people across ages. A sample-barcoded 5' primer and a J-beta primer mix were used in a second PCR of roughly 6 to 11 cycles. TCRdb re-called the 5' RACE reads with MiXCR, one entry per CDR3 protein. There are 800,000 or so distinct CDR3 sequences in the sample; around 25% occur only once, and 3% to 4% lies in the top ten. The sample was also reused in another study, on T cells of mothers and their children.

The sample was blood. These receptors were obtained from a boy between 10 and 17 years old in good health.

The sample holds a few counts of this clonotype. The chain recombines TRBV10-3 with TRBJ2-6; D call uncertain. The V end was cut by 10 bases, the J end by 0 bases, with 10 bases between. The CDR3 consists of 14 residues. The germline CDR1 and CDR2 sequences are ENHRY and SYGVKD. CDR3 sequence: CATGRASGANVLTF. The CDR3 DNA sequence: TGTGCCACCGGACGGGCCTCTGGGGCCAACGTCCTGACTTTC.

The chain uses TRBV28 and TRBJ1-1; 7 bases align to TRBD1. V was pared by 5 bases and J by 6 bases, with 15 bases of the junction left unmatched. This CDR3 has 16 amino acids. Germline V gene data show CDR1 as MDHEN and CDR2 as SYDVKM. The CDR3 protein is CASSPLARQGKAEAFF. The CDR3 bases are TGTGCCAGCAGTCCACTCGCGAGACAGGGAAAGGCTGAAGCTTTCTTT.

The genes are TRBV24-1 and TRBJ2-5, with a weak D call TRBD1 (6 bases). The germline V and J ends were trimmed by 1 base and 9 bases, with 17 bases remaining between them. Germline V gene data show CDR1 as KGHDR and CDR2 as SFDVKD. The CDR3 totals 15 residues. CDR3 residues: CATSDFSGGEEAQYF. Written as DNA, the CDR3 is TGTGCCACCAGTGATTTCTCTGGGGGCGAGGAGGCCCAGTACTTC.

This sequence joins TRBV28 and TRBJ2-5, with D tentatively TRBD1 (5 bases). The tail of the sequence fits TRBJ2-1 better, so the J call may be wrong. Germline CDR1 is MDHEN and CDR2 is SYDVKM. The CDR3 sequence is 14 residues long. The CDR3 loop is CASSLPQGVNEQFF. CDR3 nucleotides: TGTGCCAGCAGTTTGCCCCAAGGGGTGAATGAGCAGTTCTTC.

The gene calls are TRBV7-2 and TRBJ2-7; 9 positions agree with TRBD1. V dropped 4 bases and J dropped 2; count of bases not matched to a gene: 6. Germline V lookup: CDR1 SGHTA, CDR2 FQGNSA. This CDR3 has 15 amino acids. The CDR3 region has the DNA TGTGCCAGCAGCTACAGGGGGCTAGGGACCTACGAGCAGTACTTC. The encoded protein is CASSYRGLGTYEQYF.

In its sample, this clonotype was seen a few times. This sequence joins TRBV9 and TRBJ2-3; TRBD1 matches at 10 bases. The J segment lost 4 bases and the V segment lost 2 bases, leaving 1 base of the junction unmatched. CDR3 length: 14 amino acids. CDR1 and CDR2 (germline): SGDLS, YYNGEE. The CDR3 DNA is TGTGCCAGCAGCGTGACAGGGGGCGCAGATACGCAGTATTTT. This translates into CASSVTGGADTQYF.